These T cell receptor beta chains were read from a single sample in a study of identical twins. One entry per CDR3 protein results from TCRdb running MiXCR on the 5' RACE reads. The data show under 800,000 distinct CDR3 sequences, less than 25% seen once. This same sample was also taken into another study, of T cells expressing NK-cell markers.

The sequenced sample was PBMCs. Receptors were obtained from a woman aged 18 to 35 in good health. Each CDR3 is given with its conserved first and last residue. The D gene is left open where the match is weak. Clone size is shown for a subset of rows, as once, few, many or a class of expanded clone.

>TRBD2|NA|TRBV20-1|TRBJ2-7
TGCAGTGCTAGCCGTCTAGCGGGGGGGACTGTTGGAGAGCAGTACTTC
CSASRLAGGTVGEQYF
>NA|many|TRBV11-2|TRBJ1-2
TGTGCCAGCAGCTCACAAGGAGGCTACACCTTC
CASSSQGGYTF
>NA|many|TRBV10-3|TRBJ2-5
TGTGCCATCAGTGAGTCGATGGGAAAAGAGACCCAGTACTTC
CAISESMGKETQYF
>NA|NA|TRBV12-3/TRBV12-4|TRBJ1-4
TGTGCCAGCAGTTATGGACAGAATGAAAAACTGTTTTTT
CASSYGQNEKLFF
>NA|NA|TRBV29-1|TRBJ2-3
TGCAGCTTCGTCCTTTCATGGGGACTCGGTAGTACGCAGTATTTT
CSFVLSWGLGSTQYF
>TRBD2|few|TRBV20-1|TRBJ2-1
TGCAGTTTCTCCGGGACTAGCTATGAGCAGTTCTTC
CSFSGTSYEQFF
>NA|NA|TRBV20-1|TRBJ2-2
TGCAGTGCTAGCACGGACACCGGGGAGCTGTTTTTT
CSASTDTGELFF
>NA|few|TRBV20-1|TRBJ2-7
TGCAGTGCTAGCACCCGAGTAGTCGCGAGGAACGAGCAGTACTTC
CSASTRVVARNEQYF
>NA|few|TRBV7-9|TRBJ2-1
TGTGCCAGCAGCTTAGAGGGGCGCCACTACAATGAGCAGTTCTTC
CASSLEGRHYNEQFF
>NA|few|TRBV3-1|TRBJ1-1
TGTGCCAGCAGCCAAGCCGGAAAAGCTTTCTTT
CASSQAGKAFF
>NA|NA|TRBV12-3/TRBV12-4|TRBJ2-1
TGTGCCAGCAGCCCAAGACTGGGGAGCTCCTACAATGAGCAGTTCTTC
CASSPRLGSSYNEQFF
>TRBD1|many|TRBV15|TRBJ1-4
TGTGCCACCAGCGCTAGGGACAGGCCAAATGAAAAACTGTTTTTT
CATSARDRPNEKLFF
>TRBD2|few|TRBV5-1|TRBJ2-3
TGCGCCAGCAGCTTGTTCGGGGGGGCCACAGATACGCAGTATTTT
CASSLFGGATDTQYF
>NA|NA|TRBV9|TRBJ2-7
TGTGCCAGCGGAACTCCCTACGAGCAGTACTTC
CASGTPYEQYF
>TRBD1|few|TRBV7-2|TRBJ2-7
TGTGCCAGCAGCTCGAGACGTACAGGGGACGCATACGAGCAGTACTTC
CASSSRRTGDAYEQYF
>TRBD1|few|TRBV2|TRBJ2-3
TGTGCCAGCAGTTCTATTTCAGGGGGCCTGTGGACAGATACGCAGTATTTT
CASSSISGGLWTDTQYF
>NA|NA|TRBV12-3/TRBV12-4|TRBJ1-2
TGTGCCAGCAGTTTAGGACAGTTGACTTTATATGGCTACACCTTC
CASSLGQLTLYGYTF
>TRBD2|NA|TRBV7-9|TRBJ2-5
TGTGCCAGCAGCTTAGGGTCAGCGGGACCTGAGACCCAGTACTTC
CASSLGSAGPETQYF
>TRBD2|NA|TRBV12-3/TRBV12-4|TRBJ2-1
TGTGCCAGCAGTTTATTGGGGCTAGCGGGAGACAATGAGCAGTTCTTC
CASSLLGLAGDNEQFF
>NA|NA|TRBV29-1|TRBJ2-7
TGCAGCACCAAGGACATCTCCTCCTACGAGCAGTACTTC
CSTKDISSYEQYF
>NA|NA|TRBV12-3/TRBV12-4|TRBJ2-1
TGTGCCAGCACCTACTCCGGAGCGTCCAATGAGCAGTTCTTC
CASTYSGASNEQFF
>NA|NA|TRBV3-1|TRBJ2-7
TGTGCCAGCAGCCGAACAGGGAGTAGCGTTAGCTACGAGCAGTACTTC
CASSRTGSSVSYEQYF
>TRBD1|few|TRBV12-3/TRBV12-4|TRBJ1-2
TGTGCCAGCAGCCAGGGGGCGCTTGGCTACACCTTC
CASSQGALGYTF
>TRBD2|NA|TRBV6-1|TRBJ2-3
TGTGCCAGCAGTCCCGGGACTAGCGTAGGAGATACGCAGTATTTT
CASSPGTSVGDTQYF
>TRBD2|few|TRBV20-1|TRBJ2-3
TGCAGTGCTAGAAAGAGCGGGGGGCCGGTGGATACGCAGTATTTT
CSARKSGGPVDTQYF
>NA|NA|TRBV7-2|TRBJ1-2
TGTGCCAGCACCGTTACGGGGACTGGCTACACCTTC
CASTVTGTGYTF
>TRBD2|few|TRBV6-5|TRBJ2-1
TGTGCCAGCAGTTACCGGACTAGCGGGGGTGGAGGTGAGCAGTTCTTC
CASSYRTSGGGGEQFF
>TRBD1|NA|TRBV20-1|TRBJ2-7
TGCAGTGCTCGGGACAGGGCGCCCTACGAGCAGTACTTC
CSARDRAPYEQYF
>NA|few|TRBV5-1|TRBJ2-3
TGCGCCAGCAGCCTGGAGGAGTTCACAGATACGCAGTATTTT
CASSLEEFTDTQYF
>TRBD2|few|TRBV7-2|TRBJ2-1
TGTGCCAGCCGGCGTGGGACTAGCGGGTACAATGAGCAGTTCTTC
CASRRGTSGYNEQFF
>NA|NA|TRBV4-3|TRBJ2-3
TGCGCCAGCAGCCGGTCATACTACCCTAGGGATACGCAGTATTTT
CASSRSYYPRDTQYF
>TRBD2|NA|TRBV4-3|TRBJ2-1
TGCGCCAGCAGCCAAGTGGCTAGCGGGAGTTATGAGCAGTTCTTC
CASSQVASGSYEQFF
>NA|many|TRBV3-1|TRBJ2-7
TGTGCCAGCAGCCAGAGTGGTTACGAGCAGTACTTC
CASSQSGYEQYF
>NA|NA|TRBV20-1|TRBJ2-1
TGCAGTGCTAGAGACTTATGGGGTGAGCAGTTCTTC
CSARDLWGEQFF
>TRBD1|few|TRBV12-3/TRBV12-4|TRBJ2-7
TGTGCCAGCAGTTTTTGGATCGGGACAGGCTACGAGCAGTACTTC
CASSFWIGTGYEQYF
>NA|NA|TRBV10-3|TRBJ2-3
TGTGCCATCAGTGAGTCGGCCAGCACAGATACGCAGTATTTT
CAISESASTDTQYF
>NA|few|TRBV7-2|TRBJ2-1
TGTGCCAGCAGCTTAGAACCAAGCTCCTACAATGAGCAGTTCTTC
CASSLEPSSYNEQFF
>NA|few|TRBV5-1|TRBJ2-1
TGCGCCAGCAGCTTGGGTCCGAAAGTAAGCCATGAGCAGTTCTTC
CASSLGPKVSHEQFF
>NA|NA|TRBV20-1|TRBJ2-1
TGCAGTGCTAGAGATCCCAACTACAATGAGCAGTTCTTC
CSARDPNYNEQFF
>NA|NA|TRBV7-9|TRBJ1-1
TGTGCCAGCAGCAAACAGGGTATCTGGGAAGCTTTCTTT
CASSKQGIWEAFF
>NA|few|TRBV12-3/TRBV12-4|TRBJ1-1
TGTGCCAGCGGACCTACAGGCACAGCTTTCTTT
CASGPTGTAFF
>NA|few|TRBV7-9|TRBJ2-7
TGTGCCAGCAGCTTGTTCACGGGTCCTGGCGACGAGCAGTACTTC
CASSLFTGPGDEQYF
>TRBD1|NA|TRBV12-3/TRBV12-4|TRBJ1-1
TGTGCCAGCAGTGTAGCGACAGGGGGAGAGCCTTTCTTT
CASSVATGGEPFF
>NA|NA|TRBV7-9|TRBJ2-7
TGTGCCAGCACCCTCCCTGGGGGCTACGAGCAGTACTTC
CASTLPGGYEQYF
>TRBD1|NA|TRBV6-1|TRBJ2-2
TGTGCCATCAGAAGACAGGGGGACGACACCGGGGAGCTGTTTTTT
CAIRRQGDDTGELFF
>NA|NA|TRBV3-1|TRBJ2-1
TGTGCCAGCAGCCCGTTTAAGAGGTCCAATGAGCAGTTCTTC
CASSPFKRSNEQFF
>TRBD2|NA|TRBV4-2|TRBJ2-5
TGTGCCAGCAGCCAAGGATCTAGCGGGGGCAGGGAGACCCAGTACTTC
CASSQGSSGGRETQYF
>NA|NA|TRBV29-1|TRBJ2-1
TGCAGCGTTGGGATAGTCGACAGCTACAATGAGCAGTTCTTC
CSVGIVDSYNEQFF
>TRBD1|NA|TRBV29-1|TRBJ2-3
TGCAGCGTTGAAGGATTACCGGGACAGGGTCAAAGGGGAACGCAGTATTTT
CSVEGLPGQGQRGTQYF
>NA|NA|TRBV10-2|TRBJ2-2
TGCGCCAGCAGGATGAGCGCCGGGGAGCTGTTTTTT
CASRMSAGELFF
>NA|NA|TRBV20-1|TRBJ2-3
TGCAGTGTTCGGGCAACTAGCACAGATACGCAGTATTTT
CSVRATSTDTQYF
>NA|NA|TRBV12-3/TRBV12-4|TRBJ1-1
TGTGCCAGCAGTTCGATAAAGGACGCGAACACTGAAGCTTTCTTT
CASSSIKDANTEAFF
>TRBD1|NA|TRBV11-2|TRBJ2-7
TGTGCCAGCAGCCGGACAGGGATTAACTCCTACGAGCAGTACTTC
CASSRTGINSYEQYF
>NA|few|TRBV24-1|TRBJ1-6
TGTGCCACCAAGATGGTAGAGCGGACACCCCTCCACTTT
CATKMVERTPLHF
>NA|NA|TRBV9|TRBJ2-3
TGTGCCAGCAGCGTAGAGAGGTCTCTCACAGATACGCAGTATTTT
CASSVERSLTDTQYF
>NA|few|TRBV20-1|TRBJ2-2
TGCAGTGCTAGCGAAGGAGGGGAGCTGTTTTTT
CSASEGGELFF
>NA|NA|TRBV20-1|TRBJ2-3
TGCAGTGCTAGGTGGGCTACTTCAGATACGCAGTATTTT
CSARWATSDTQYF
>NA|many|TRBV7-9|TRBJ2-7
TGTGCCAGCAGCTCGTTACAGGGCACGGCCTACGAGCAGTACTTC
CASSSLQGTAYEQYF
>NA|NA|TRBV6-2/TRBV6-3|TRBJ2-5
TGTGCCAGCAACGGACGTCTAGCGAAAGAGACCCAGTACTTC
CASNGRLAKETQYF